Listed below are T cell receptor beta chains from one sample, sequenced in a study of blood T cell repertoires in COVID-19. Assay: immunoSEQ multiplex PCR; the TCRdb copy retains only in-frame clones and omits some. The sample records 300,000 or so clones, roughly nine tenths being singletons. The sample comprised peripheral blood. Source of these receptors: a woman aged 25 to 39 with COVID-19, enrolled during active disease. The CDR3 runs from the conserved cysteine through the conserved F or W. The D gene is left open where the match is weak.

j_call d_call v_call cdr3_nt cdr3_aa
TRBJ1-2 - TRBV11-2 TGTGCCAGCAGCTTGGGCAGAAACTATGGCTACACCTTC CASSLGRNYGYTF
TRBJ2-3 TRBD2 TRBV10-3 TGTGCCATCAGGCTGGGGACTAGCGGTTTTGGGGATACGCAGTATTTT CAIRLGTSGFGDTQYF
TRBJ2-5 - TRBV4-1 TGCGCCAGCAGCCAAGGGCCTTTGGGGGCGGTACAAGAGACCCAGTACTTC CASSQGPLGAVQETQYF
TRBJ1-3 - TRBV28 TGTGCCAGCAAAGCACGAAGAGTTTCAGGAAACACCATATATTTT CASKARRVSGNTIYF
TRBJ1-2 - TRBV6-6 TGTGCCAGCAGTTACCCCGGACAATATGGCTACACCTTC CASSYPGQYGYTF
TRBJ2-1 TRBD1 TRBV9 TGTGCCAGCAGCGACACCGGGACAGCCGGCAATGAGCAGTTCTTC CASSDTGTAGNEQFF
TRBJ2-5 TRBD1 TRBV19 TGTGCCAGTAGTATTCAGCCAGGGGGACAAGAGACCCAGTACTTC CASSIQPGGQETQYF
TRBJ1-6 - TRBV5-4 TGTGCCAGCAGCTCGGGGGGCAGCTCCTATAATTCACCCCTCCACTTT CASSSGGSSYNSPLHF
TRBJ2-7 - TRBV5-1 TGCGCCAGCAGCTTGGCTACCGCCGGGTACGAGCAGTACTTC CASSLATAGYEQYF
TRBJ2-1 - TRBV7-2 TGTGCCAGCAGCTTATCTTATTACAATGAGCAGTTCTTC CASSLSYYNEQFF
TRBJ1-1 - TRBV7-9 TGTGCCAGCAGCTCGGGACACATGAACACTGAAGCTTTCTTT CASSSGHMNTEAFF
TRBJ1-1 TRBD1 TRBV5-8 TGTGCCAGCAGCTACGGACAGGTCGGAGCTTTCTTT CASSYGQVGAFF
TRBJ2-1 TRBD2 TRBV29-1 TGCAGCGTTGATTTCTCGGGACTAGCGGGGGGGGAGCAGTTCTTC CSVDFSGLAGGEQFF
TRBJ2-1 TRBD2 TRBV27 TGTGCCAGCAGTTTACAGGGACTAGCGGGTTTCACCTCCTACAATGAGCAGTTCTTC CASSLQGLAGFTSYNEQFF
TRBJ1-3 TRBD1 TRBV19 TGTGCCAGTACCCCGGACAGGACTGGAAACACCATATATTTT CASTPDRTGNTIYF
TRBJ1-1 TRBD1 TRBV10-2 TGCGCCAGCAGGGAAGGGACAGCGAACACTGAAGCTTTCTTT CASREGTANTEAFF
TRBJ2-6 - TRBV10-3 TGTGCCATCAGTGAGTCTGGCACAAACTCTGGGGCCAACGTCCTGACTTTC CAISESGTNSGANVLTF
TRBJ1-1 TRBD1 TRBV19 TGTGCCAGTAGTATCGGAGGGACAGGGGGCTACACTGAAGCTTTCTTT CASSIGGTGGYTEAFF